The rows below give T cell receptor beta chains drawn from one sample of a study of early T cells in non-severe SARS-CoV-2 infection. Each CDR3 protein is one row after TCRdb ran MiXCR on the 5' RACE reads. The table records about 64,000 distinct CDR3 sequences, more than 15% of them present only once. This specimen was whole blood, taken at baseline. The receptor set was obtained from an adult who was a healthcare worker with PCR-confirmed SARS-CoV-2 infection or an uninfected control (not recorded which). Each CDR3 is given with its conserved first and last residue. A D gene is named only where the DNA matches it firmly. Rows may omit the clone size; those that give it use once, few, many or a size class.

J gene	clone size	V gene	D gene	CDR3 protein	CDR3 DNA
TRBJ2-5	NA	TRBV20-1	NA	CSARPELEETQYF	TGCAGTGCTAGACCCGAACTAGAGGAGACCCAGTACTTC
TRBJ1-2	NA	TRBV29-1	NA	CSVEVRGQGYTF	TGCAGCGTTGAGGTCAGGGGACAAGGCTACACCTTC
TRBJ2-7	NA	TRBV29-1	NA	CSVETTVREQYF	TGCAGCGTTGAGACGACAGTCCGCGAGCAGTACTTC
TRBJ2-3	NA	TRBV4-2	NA	CASSQDLGLSVTDTQYF	TGTGCCAGCAGCCAAGATCTCGGCCTAAGCGTCACAGATACGCAGTATTTT
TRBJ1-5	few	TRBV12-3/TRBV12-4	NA	CASSFGGPQGNQPQHF	TGTGCCAGCAGCTTTGGGGGGCCCCAGGGCAATCAGCCCCAGCATTTT
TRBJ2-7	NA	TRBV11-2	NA	CASSLQPGRNYEQYF	TGTGCCAGCAGCCTACAACCGGGACGGAACTACGAGCAGTACTTC
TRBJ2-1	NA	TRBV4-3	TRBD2	CASSQDGWTSSHNEQFF	TGCGCCAGCAGCCAAGACGGTTGGACTAGCTCCCACAATGAGCAGTTCTTC
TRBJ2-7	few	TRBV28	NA	CASSLGGTDIYEQYF	TGTGCCAGCAGTTTGGGGGGGACAGATATCTACGAGCAGTACTTC
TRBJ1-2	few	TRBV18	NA	CASSPPSGGGGYTF	TGTGCCAGCTCACCACCGTCGGGGGGCGGTGGCTACACCTTC
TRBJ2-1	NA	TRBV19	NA	CASSMLPSLEGFYNEQFF	TGTGCCAGTAGTATGCTCCCTTCCTTGGAGGGGTTCTACAATGAGCAGTTCTTC
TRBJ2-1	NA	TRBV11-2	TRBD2	CASSLDSLAGGNLYNEQFF	TGTGCCAGCAGCTTAGATTCTTTAGCGGGAGGCAATTTATACAATGAGCAGTTCTTC
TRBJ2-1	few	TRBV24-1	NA	CATSDPLGALGSYNEQFF	TGTGCCACCAGTGATCCCCTGGGGGCGTTGGGTTCCTACAATGAGCAGTTCTTC
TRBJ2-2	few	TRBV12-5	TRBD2	CASGLLAGERIGELFF	TGTGCTAGTGGTTTACTAGCGGGAGAAAGAATCGGGGAGCTGTTTTTT
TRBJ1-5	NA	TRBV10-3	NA	CAISPMGGASQPQHF	TGTGCCATCAGCCCCATGGGGGGCGCGAGTCAGCCCCAGCATTTT
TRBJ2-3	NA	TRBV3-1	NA	CASRGADTQYF	TGTGCCAGCAGGGGGGCAGATACGCAGTATTTT
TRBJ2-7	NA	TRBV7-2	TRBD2	CASSAGGSGSNEQYF	TGTGCCAGCAGCGCTGGGGGTAGCGGGAGTAACGAGCAGTACTTC
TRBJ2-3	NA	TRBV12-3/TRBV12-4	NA	CASSTYGDTQYF	TGTGCCAGCAGTACTTATGGGGATACGCAGTATTTT
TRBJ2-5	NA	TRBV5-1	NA	CASYRETGAETQYF	TGCGCCAGCTACCGGGAAACGGGAGCGGAGACCCAGTACTTC
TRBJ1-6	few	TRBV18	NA	CASSRRDTSSYNSPLHF	TGTGCCAGCTCACGACGGGACACGAGCTCCTATAATTCACCCCTCCACTTT
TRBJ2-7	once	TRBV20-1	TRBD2	CSARDRAAGGYEQYF	TGCAGTGCTAGAGATCGGGCAGCGGGAGGCTACGAGCAGTACTTC
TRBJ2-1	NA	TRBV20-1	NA	CSVASTYNEQFF	TGCAGTGTAGCGTCGACCTACAATGAGCAGTTCTTC
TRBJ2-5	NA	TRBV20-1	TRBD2	CSANLAGERLQETQYF	TGCAGTGCAAACCTAGCGGGGGAAAGACTGCAAGAGACCCAGTACTTC
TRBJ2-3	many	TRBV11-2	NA	CASSPGSGDLQYF	TGTGCCAGCAGCCCCGGCTCCGGGGACCTCCAGTATTTT
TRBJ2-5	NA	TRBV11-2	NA	CASSLGLQETQYF	TGTGCCAGCAGCTTAGGTCTCCAAGAGACCCAGTACTTC
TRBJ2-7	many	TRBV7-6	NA	CASSLGPSYEQYF	TGTGCCAGCAGCTTAGGTCCAAGCTACGAGCAGTACTTC
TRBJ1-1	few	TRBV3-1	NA	CASSPVDLNMNTEAFF	TGTGCCAGCAGCCCCGTTGACCTAAACATGAACACTGAAGCTTTCTTT
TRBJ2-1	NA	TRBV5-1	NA	CASSGAGTPYNEQFF	TGCGCCAGCAGCGGGGCCGGGACACCCTACAATGAGCAGTTCTTC
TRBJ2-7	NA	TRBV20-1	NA	CSAKQTSYEQYF	TGCAGTGCAAAACAAACTAGCTACGAGCAGTACTTC
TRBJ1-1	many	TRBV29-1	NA	CSVVPTGMNTEAFF	TGCAGCGTTGTCCCTACAGGGATGAACACTGAAGCTTTCTTT
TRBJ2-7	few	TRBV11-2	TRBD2	CASSIPGGSYEQYF	TGTGCCAGCAGTATCCCGGGAGGTTCCTACGAGCAGTACTTC
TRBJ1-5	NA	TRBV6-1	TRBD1	CASLIAQGSNQPQHF	TGTGCCAGCTTGATCGCACAGGGGAGCAATCAGCCCCAGCATTTT
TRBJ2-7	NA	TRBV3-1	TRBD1	CASSNPGQGLHEQYF	TGTGCCAGCAGCAATCCGGGACAGGGGCTCCACGAGCAGTACTTC
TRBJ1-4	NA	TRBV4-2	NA	CASSPQMGPGPNEKLFF	TGTGCCAGCAGCCCCCAAATGGGACCGGGGCCTAATGAAAAACTGTTTTTT
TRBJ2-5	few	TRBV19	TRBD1	CASRTGGRETQYF	TGTGCCAGTAGGACAGGGGGTCGAGAGACCCAGTACTTC
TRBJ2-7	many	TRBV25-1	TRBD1	CASSESRDRANEQYF	TGTGCCAGCAGTGAGTCCCGGGACAGGGCCAACGAGCAGTACTTC
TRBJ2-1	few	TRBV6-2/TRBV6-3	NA	CASSHSYEQFF	TGTGCCAGCAGCCATAGCTATGAGCAGTTCTTC
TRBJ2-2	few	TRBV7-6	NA	CASSLEGGTGELFF	TGTGCCAGCAGCTTAGAGGGGGGGACCGGGGAGCTGTTTTTT
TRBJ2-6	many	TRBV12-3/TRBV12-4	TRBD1	CASSFVGQGAAGANVLTF	TGTGCCAGCAGTTTTGTTGGACAGGGGGCAGCTGGGGCCAACGTCCTGACTTTC
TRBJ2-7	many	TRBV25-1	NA	CASSDSSISYEQYF	TGTGCCAGCAGTGACTCTAGCATTTCCTACGAGCAGTACTTC
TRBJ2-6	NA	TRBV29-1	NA	CSVGTGANVLTF	TGCAGCGTGGGGACTGGGGCCAACGTCCTGACTTTC